This T cell receptor beta chain was documented in a study of T cells after yellow fever vaccination. Study observations and caveats: Clones that expanded after primary vaccination mostly reappeared after the booster (96% CD4, 88% CD8). Abundant clonotypes from the bulk population could have been carried over as contaminants into FACS-sorted repertoires.

In making TCR cDNA, 5'RACE template switching added a universal primer site and UMIs to it. TCRdb reprocessed the 5' RACE reads with MiXCR, giving one entry per CDR3 protein. Of 120,000 or so distinct CDR3 sequences listed, about 6.8% were seen once; the top ten hold 2.7%. The CDR3 loop spans 15 amino acids. V was trimmed by 2 bases and J by 0 bases, leaving 9 bases between them. Germline CDR1 and CDR2: ENHRY and SYGVKD. This clonotype was seen at least ten times. The antigen is undetermined. The rearrangement links TRBV10-3 to TRBJ2-3; D is ambiguous. Source: CD4+ T cells sorted from PBMCs, taken roughly 47 days after the first yellow fever vaccination. The source of this sequence is a man between 18 and 29 years old who received the YFV17D yellow fever vaccine. The CDR3 loop is CAISEGRLSTDTQYF. CDR3 sequence (DNA): TGTGCCATCAGTGAGGGCCGCCTAAGCACAGATACGCAGTATTTT.